This TCR beta chain was recorded in a study of cytomegalovirus exposure and HLA in healthy donors. Study outcomes and limitations: A later analysis reportedly identified an Asian-associated ancestry cluster as carrying fewer N-insertions than the roughly 720-donor mean. Analyzed later, most CMV-associated TCR beta chains appeared HLA-restricted.

Primers included in the PCR were 60 Vbeta and 13 Jbeta primers. Profiled with immunoSEQ multiplex PCR; TCRdb holds only in-frame clones, not every one. The sample consists of about 150,000 clones, approximately 84% of them appearing once. Everyone who donated was a healthy bone marrow donor. Of note for this clone: Its antigen is unknown.

The V gene lost 6 bases and the J gene lost 0 bases, with 12 bases spanning the gap. Germline CDR1 is SGHRS and CDR2 is YFSETQ. The CDR3 covers 15 residues. This receptor was identified in a woman aged 18 to 35 in good health and CMV-seronegative. J is TRBJ2-2 and V is TRBV5-1; possibly TRBD1 for D (5 bases). The sequencing input was PBMCs. The CDR3 DNA sequence: TGCGCCAGCACCGATGGGGCCGCGAACACCGGGGAGCTGTTTTTT. Protein sequence: CASTDGAANTGELFF.